The clone carrying this T cell receptor beta chain was recorded a few times. Its antigen is unidentified. The data derive from a study of human T cells and chemical hapten exposure. Study findings and constraints: With alopecia, donors may have immune responses unlike healthy people's. The number of TCRs over 1 in 1000 frequency stayed unchanged after DPC.

Original methodology: There were a median of around 96,000 TCRs per sample, with a range from roughly 20,000 to 700,000. TCRdb reprocessed the RACE reads with MiXCR, giving one entry per CDR3 protein. TCRdb's processing, not the authors', yielded these V and J calls. The sample yields some 170,000 distinct CDR3 sequences, around 24% seen once. The V gene's germline CDR1 is DFQATT and CDR2 SNEGSKA (reference sequence). Trimming removed 5 bases from V and 2 bases from J; junction bases left unmatched: 5. The CDR3 has 16 residues. Indicated time point: patch test 1, 2 weeks after DPC sensitization. The treatment: therapeutic diphenylcyclopropenone sensitization with weekly scalp DPC.

Sample: whole blood, taken in connection with sensitization to the hapten diphenylcyclopropenone (DPC). The TCR was taken from a woman aged 45 to 65 with alopecia areata. Some clones in this sample may be carry-over from other donors' samples. J is TRBJ2-1 and V is TRBV20-1; 14 nucleotides agree with TRBD2. The CDR3 protein is CSAGGGLAGAYNEQFF. The CDR3 DNA follows: TGCAGTGCTGGGGGGGGACTAGCGGGGGCCTACAATGAGCAGTTCTTC.